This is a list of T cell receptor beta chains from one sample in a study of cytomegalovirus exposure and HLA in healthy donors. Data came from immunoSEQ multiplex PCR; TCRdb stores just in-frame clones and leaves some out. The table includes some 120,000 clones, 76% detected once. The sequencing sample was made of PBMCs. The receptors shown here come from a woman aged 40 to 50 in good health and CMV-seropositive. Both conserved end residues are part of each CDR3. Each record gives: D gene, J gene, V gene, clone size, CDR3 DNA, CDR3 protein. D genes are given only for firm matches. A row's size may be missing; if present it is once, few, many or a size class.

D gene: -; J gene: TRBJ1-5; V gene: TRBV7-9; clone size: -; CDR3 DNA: TGTGCCAGCAGCGGAGATCGCAATCAGCCCCAGCATTTT; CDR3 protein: CASSGDRNQPQHF
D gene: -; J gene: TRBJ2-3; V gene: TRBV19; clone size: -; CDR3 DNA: TGTGCCAGTACCTCCGCAGTTGGTAATACGCAGTATTTT; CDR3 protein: CASTSAVGNTQYF
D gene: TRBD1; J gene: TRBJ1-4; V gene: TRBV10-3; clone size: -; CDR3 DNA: TGTGCCATCAGTGTATCCGGGACAGCTAATGAAAAACTGTTTTTT; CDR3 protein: CAISVSGTANEKLFF
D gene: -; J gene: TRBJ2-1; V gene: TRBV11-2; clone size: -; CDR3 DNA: TGTGCCAGCAGCTTACAGGGTCATGAGCAGTTCTTC; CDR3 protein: CASSLQGHEQFF
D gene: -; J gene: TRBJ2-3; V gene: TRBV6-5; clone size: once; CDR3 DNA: TGTGCCAGCAGTTACCGCGGGGAGCGGGCAGATACGCAGTATTTT; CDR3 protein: CASSYRGERADTQYF
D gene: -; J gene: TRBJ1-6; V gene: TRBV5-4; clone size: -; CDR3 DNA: TGTGCCAGCAGCTTACAGGGTTATAATTCACCCCTCCACTTT; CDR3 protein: CASSLQGYNSPLHF
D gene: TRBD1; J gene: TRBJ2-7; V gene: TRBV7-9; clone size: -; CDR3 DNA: TGTGCCAGCAGCTTAGTTTTGGGGACAGGCTACGAGCAGTACTTC; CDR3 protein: CASSLVLGTGYEQYF
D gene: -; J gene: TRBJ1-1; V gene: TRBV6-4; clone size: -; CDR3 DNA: TGTGCCAGCAGTGACCAGGGAAACACTGAAGCTTTCTTT; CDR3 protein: CASSDQGNTEAFF
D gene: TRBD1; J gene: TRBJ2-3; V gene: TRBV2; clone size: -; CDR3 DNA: TGTGCCAGCACGTACGGACAGGGCATATCAGATACGCAGTATTTT; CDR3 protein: CASTYGQGISDTQYF
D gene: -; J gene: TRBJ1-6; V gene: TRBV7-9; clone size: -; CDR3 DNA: TGTGCCAGCAGCTTAGTAACGGGGGGTGCCTCCTATAATTCACCCCTCCACTTT; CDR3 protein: CASSLVTGGASYNSPLHF
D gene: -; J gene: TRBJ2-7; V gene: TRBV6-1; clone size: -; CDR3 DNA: TGTGCCAGCAAATGGACTTTCAACTACGAGCAGTACTTC; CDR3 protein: CASKWTFNYEQYF
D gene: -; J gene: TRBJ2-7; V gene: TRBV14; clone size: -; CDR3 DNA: TGTGCCAGCAGCCAATTAGCGACTTACCCCTACGAGCAGTACTTC; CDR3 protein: CASSQLATYPYEQYF
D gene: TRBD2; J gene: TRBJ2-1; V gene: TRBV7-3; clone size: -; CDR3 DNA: TGTGCCAGCAGTCCAGCGGGGGCCTACAATGAGCAGTTCTTC; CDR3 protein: CASSPAGAYNEQFF
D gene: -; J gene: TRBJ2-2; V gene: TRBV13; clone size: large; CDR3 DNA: TGTGCCAGCAGCTTAGAGACCCAGGGTAGCGGCGGGGAGCTGTTTTTT; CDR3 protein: CASSLETQGSGGELFF
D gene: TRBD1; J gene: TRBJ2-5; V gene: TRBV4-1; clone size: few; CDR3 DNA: TGCGCCAGCTCGCCCGGGACAGGGGGCGGGGAGACCCAGTACTTC; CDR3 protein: CASSPGTGGGETQYF
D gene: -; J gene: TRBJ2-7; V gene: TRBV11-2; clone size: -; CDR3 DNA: TGTGCCAGCAGCTCCACAGGGTATTGGATCTACGAGCAGTACTTC; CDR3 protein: CASSSTGYWIYEQYF
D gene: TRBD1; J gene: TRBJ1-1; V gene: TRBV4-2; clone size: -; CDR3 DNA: TGTGCCAGCAGCCGGGACAGCTACACTGAAGCTTTCTTT; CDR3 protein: CASSRDSYTEAFF
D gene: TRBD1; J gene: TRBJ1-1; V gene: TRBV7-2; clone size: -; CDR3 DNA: TGTGCCAGCAGCTTTGCCAGGGGGACTGAAGCTTTCTTT; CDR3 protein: CASSFARGTEAFF
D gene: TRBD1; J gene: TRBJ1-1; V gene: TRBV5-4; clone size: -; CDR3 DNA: TGTGCCAGCAGCCAGACCCCGGGACAGGGGAGAACTGAAGCTTTCTTT; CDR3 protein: CASSQTPGQGRTEAFF
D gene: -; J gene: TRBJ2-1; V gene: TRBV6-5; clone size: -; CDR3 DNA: TGTGCCAGCAGTTACTCGATAAGACAGAACAATGAGCAGTTCTTC; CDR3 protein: CASSYSIRQNNEQFF
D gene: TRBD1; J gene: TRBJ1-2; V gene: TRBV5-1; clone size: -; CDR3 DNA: TGCGCCAGCAGCTTGGGGCCCGACAGGGGGGGCTATGGCTACACCTTC; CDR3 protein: CASSLGPDRGGYGYTF
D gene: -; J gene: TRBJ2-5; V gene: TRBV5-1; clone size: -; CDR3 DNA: TGCGCCAGCAGCTTGGGGGCAGGGGCTGAGACCCAGTACTTC; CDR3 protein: CASSLGAGAETQYF